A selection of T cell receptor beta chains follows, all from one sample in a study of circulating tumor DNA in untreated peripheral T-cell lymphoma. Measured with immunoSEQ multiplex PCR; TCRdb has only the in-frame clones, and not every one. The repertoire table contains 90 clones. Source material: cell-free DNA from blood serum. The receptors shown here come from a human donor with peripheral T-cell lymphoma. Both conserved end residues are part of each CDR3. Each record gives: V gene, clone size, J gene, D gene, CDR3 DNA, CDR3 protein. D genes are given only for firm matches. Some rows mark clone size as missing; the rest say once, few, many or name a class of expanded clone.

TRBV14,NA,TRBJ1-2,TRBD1,TGTGCCAGCAGTGAGGGTGGAGGGGGCATCGTCGGTGGCTACACCTTC,CASSEGGGGIVGGYTF
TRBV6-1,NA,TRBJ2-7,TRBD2,TGTGCCAGCAGTCCTCTTCTAGCGGGCGCCGAGCAGTACTTC,CASSPLLAGAEQYF
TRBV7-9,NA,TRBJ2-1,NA,TGTGCCAGCAGCATCCACGGACTAAACAATGAGCAGTTCTTC,CASSIHGLNNEQFF
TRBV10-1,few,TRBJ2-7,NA,TGCGCCAGCAGTGCACCAACCTCGCCCTACGAGCAGTACTTC,CASSAPTSPYEQYF
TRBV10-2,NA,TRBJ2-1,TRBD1,TGCGCCAGCAGCCATCCGGGACAGGGCTCCAATGAGCAGTTCTTC,CASSHPGQGSNEQFF
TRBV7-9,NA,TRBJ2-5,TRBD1,TGTGCCAGCAGCTTAGGACAGGGGGACCAAGAGACCCAGTACTTC,CASSLGQGDQETQYF
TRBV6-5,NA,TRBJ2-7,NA,TGTGCCAGCAGATCCGGGACCACGTACGAGCAGTACTTC,CASRSGTTYEQYF
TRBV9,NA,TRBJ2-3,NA,TGTGCCAGCAGCGTAGTGGCGGGACAAACTAGCACAGATACGCAGTATTTT,CASSVVAGQTSTDTQYF
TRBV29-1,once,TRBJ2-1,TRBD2,TGCAGCGGCTCGGTAGCGGGAGGTCCTAATGAGCAGTTCTTC,CSGSVAGGPNEQFF
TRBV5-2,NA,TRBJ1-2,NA,TGTGCCAGCAAGTCGTGGCGAGAGTACGAGACCTATGGCTACACCTTC,CASKSWREYETYGYTF
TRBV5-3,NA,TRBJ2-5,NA,TGTGCCAGCAGCTCAGGAGCTAGTTGGGAGACCCAGTACTTC,CASSSGASWETQYF
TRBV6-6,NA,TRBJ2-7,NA,TGTGCCAGCAGATCCGGGACCACGTACGAGCAGTACTTC,CASRSGTTYEQYF
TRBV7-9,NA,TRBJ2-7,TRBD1,TGTGCCAGCAGCTTCTGGGGACAGGGCGAGATTTCCTACGAGCAGTACTTC,CASSFWGQGEISYEQYF
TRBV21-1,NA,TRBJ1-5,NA,TGTGCCAGCAGCTGGCTTCTACATTGGCATCATCAGCCCCAGCATTTT,CASSWLLHWHHQPQHF
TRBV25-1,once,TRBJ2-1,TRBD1,TGTGCCAGCACTAGGACAGGGGTCATCAATGAGCAGTTCTTC,CASTRTGVINEQFF
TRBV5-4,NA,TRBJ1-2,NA,TGTGCCAGCAGCGGGTTGGACTATGGCTACACCTTC,CASSGLDYGYTF
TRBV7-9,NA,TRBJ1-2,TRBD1,TGTGCCAGCAGCGACACTCTCGGACAGGGGGCTTATGGCTACACCTTC,CASSDTLGQGAYGYTF